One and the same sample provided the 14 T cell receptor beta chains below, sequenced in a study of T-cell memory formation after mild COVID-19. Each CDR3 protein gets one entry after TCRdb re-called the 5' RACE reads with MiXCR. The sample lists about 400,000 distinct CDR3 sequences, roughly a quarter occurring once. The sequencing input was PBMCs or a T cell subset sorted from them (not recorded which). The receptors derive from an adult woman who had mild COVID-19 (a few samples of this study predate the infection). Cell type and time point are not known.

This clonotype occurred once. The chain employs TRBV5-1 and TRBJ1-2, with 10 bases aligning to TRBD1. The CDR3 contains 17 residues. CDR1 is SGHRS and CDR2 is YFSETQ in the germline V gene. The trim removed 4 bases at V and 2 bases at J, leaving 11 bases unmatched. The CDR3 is CASSRTTGGGKNYGYTF. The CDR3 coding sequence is TGCGCCAGCAGCCGGACGACAGGGGGCGGAAAGAACTATGGCTACACCTTC.

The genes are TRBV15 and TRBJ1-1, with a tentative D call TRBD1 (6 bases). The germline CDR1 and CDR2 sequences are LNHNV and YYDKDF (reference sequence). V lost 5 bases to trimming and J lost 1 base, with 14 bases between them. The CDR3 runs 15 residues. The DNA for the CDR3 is TGTGCCACCAGCGCCCGGGACACTAAGAACACTGAAGCTTTCTTT. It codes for CATSARDTKNTEAFF. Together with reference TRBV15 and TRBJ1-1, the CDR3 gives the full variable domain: DAMVIQNPRYQVTQFGKPVTLSCSQTLNHNVMYWYQQKSSQAPKLLFHYYDKDFNNEADTPDNFQSRRPNTSFCFLDIRSPGLGDTAMYLCATSARDTKNTEAFFGQGTRLTVV.

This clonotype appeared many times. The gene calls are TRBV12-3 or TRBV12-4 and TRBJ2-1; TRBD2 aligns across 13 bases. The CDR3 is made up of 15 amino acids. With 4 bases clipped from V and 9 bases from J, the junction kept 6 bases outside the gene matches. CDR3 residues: CASSSGLAGSGEQFF. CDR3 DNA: TGTGCCAGCAGTTCGGGACTAGCGGGAAGTGGTGAGCAGTTCTTC.

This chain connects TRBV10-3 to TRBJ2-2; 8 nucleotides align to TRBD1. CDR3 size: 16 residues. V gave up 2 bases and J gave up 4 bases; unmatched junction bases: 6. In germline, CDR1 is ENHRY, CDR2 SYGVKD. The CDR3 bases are TGTGCCATCAGTGAGGCCCACAGGGGGAGCACCGGGGAGCTGTTTTTT. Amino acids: CAISEAHRGSTGELFF.

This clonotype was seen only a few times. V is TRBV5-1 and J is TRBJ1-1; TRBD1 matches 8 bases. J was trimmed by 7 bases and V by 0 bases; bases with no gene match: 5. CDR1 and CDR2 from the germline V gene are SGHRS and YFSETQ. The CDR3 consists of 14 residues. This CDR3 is CASSLGDRSGEAFF. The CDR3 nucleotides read TGCGCCAGCAGCTTGGGGGACAGGAGTGGTGAAGCTTTCTTT.

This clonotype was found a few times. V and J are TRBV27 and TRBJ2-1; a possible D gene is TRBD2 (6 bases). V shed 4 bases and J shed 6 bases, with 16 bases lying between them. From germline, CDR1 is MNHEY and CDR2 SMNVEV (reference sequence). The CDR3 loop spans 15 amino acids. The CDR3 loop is CASSSISGPRNEQFF. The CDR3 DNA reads TGTGCCAGCAGTTCTATTAGCGGCCCCCGCAATGAGCAGTTCTTC.

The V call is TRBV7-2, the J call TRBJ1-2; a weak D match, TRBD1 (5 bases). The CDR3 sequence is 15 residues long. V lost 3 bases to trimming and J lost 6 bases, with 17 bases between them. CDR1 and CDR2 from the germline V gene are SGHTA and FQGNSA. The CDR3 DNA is TGTGCCAGCAGCTTCAGGGTCTCAGGTACCGATGGCTACACCTTC. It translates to CASSFRVSGTDGYTF.

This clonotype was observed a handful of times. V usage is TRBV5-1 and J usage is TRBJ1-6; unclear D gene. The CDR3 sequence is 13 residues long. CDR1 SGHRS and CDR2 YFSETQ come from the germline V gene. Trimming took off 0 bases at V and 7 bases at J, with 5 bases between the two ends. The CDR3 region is CASSLERNSPLHF. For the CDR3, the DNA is TGCGCCAGCAGCTTGGAAAGGAATTCACCCCTCCACTTT.

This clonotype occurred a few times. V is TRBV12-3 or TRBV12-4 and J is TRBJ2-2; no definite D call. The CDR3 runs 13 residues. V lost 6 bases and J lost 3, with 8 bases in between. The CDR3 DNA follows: TGTGCCAGCAGCCCCGGCGACACCGGGGAGCTGTTTTTT. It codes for CASSPGDTGELFF.

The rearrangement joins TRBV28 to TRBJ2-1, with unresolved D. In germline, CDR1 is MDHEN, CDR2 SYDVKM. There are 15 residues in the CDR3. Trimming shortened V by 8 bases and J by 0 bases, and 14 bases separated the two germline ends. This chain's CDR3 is CASCRLKSSYNEQFF. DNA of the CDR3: TGTGCCAGCTGTCGCCTGAAGAGCTCCTACAATGAGCAGTTCTTC.

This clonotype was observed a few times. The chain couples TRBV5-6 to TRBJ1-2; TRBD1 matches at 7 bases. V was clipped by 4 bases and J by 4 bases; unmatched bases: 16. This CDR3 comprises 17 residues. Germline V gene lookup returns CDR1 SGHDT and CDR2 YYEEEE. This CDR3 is CASSPVFRQGNGYGYTF. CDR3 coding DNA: TGTGCCAGCAGCCCGGTGTTCAGACAGGGTAATGGCTATGGCTACACCTTC.

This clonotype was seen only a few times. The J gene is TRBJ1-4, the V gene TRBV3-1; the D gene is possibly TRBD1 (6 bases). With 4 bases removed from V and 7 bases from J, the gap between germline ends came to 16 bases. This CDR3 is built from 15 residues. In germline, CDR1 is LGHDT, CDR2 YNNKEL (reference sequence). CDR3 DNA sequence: TGTGCCAGCAGCCGAGAATCAGGGGTAGCTGAAAAACTGTTTTTT. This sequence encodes CASSRESGVAEKLFF.

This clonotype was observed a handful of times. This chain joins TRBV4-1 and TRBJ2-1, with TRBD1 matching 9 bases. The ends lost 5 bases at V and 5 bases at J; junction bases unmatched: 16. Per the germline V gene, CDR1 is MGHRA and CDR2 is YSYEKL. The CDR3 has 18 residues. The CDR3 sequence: CASSKTGGAPTANNEQFF. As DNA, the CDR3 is TGCGCCAGCAGCAAGACAGGGGGGGCACCAACAGCCAACAATGAGCAGTTCTTC.

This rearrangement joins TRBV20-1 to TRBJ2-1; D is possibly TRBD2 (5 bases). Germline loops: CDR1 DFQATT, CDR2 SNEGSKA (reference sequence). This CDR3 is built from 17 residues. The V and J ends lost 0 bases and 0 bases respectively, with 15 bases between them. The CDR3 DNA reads TGCAGTGCTAGAGATCATGGGATAGCGAGCTCCTACAATGAGCAGTTCTTC. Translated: CSARDHGIASSYNEQFF.